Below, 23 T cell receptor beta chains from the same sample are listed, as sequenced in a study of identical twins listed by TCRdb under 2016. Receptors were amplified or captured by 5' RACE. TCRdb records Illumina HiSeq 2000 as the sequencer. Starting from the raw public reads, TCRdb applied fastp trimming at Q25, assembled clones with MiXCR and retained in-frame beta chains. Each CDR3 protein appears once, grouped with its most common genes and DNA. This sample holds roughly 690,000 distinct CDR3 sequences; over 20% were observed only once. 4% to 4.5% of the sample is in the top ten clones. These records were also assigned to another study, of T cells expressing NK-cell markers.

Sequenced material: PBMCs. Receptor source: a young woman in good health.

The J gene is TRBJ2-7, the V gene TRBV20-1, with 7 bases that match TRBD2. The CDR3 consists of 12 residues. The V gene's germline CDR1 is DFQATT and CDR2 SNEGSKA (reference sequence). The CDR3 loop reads CSLKPGLPEQYF. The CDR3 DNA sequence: TGCAGCCTCAAGCCGGGACTACCCGAGCAGTACTTC.

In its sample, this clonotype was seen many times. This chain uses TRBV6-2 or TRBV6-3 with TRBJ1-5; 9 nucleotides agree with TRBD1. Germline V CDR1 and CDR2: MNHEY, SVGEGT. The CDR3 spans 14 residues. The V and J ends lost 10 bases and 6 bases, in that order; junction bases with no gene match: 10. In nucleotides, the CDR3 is TGTGCCACCCGGACAGGGGTGTATGGTCAGCCCCAGCATTTT. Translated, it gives CATRTGVYGQPQHF.

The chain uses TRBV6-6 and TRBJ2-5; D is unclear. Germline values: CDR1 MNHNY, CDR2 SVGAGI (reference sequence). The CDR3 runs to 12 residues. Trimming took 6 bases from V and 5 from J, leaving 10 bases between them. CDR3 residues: CASSPAPETQYF. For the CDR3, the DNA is TGTGCCAGCAGCCCAGCCCCGGAGACCCAGTACTTC.

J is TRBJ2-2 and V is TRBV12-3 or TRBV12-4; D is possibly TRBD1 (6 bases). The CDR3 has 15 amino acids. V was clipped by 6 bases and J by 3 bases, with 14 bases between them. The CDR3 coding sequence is TGTGCCAGCAGGCAACAGGGTTGGGACACCGGGGAGCTGTTTTTT. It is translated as CASRQQGWDTGELFF.

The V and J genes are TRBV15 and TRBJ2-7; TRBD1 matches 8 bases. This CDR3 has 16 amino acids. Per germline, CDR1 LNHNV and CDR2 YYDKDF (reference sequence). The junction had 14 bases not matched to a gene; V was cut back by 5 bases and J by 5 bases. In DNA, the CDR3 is TGTGCCACCAGCGGCCGAGCGAAGGACAGGGCCAACGAGCAGTACTTC. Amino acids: CATSGRAKDRANEQYF.

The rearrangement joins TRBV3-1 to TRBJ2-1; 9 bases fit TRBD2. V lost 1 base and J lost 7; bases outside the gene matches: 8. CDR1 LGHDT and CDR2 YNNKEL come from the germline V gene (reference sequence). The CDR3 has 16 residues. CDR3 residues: CASSQAPSSGRNEQFF. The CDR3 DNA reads TGTGCCAGCAGCCAAGCCCCGAGTAGCGGGAGAAATGAGCAGTTCTTC.

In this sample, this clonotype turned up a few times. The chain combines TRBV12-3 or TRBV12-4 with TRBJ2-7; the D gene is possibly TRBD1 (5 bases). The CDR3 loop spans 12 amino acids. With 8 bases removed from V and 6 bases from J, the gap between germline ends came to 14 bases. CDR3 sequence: CASRSGAVEQYF. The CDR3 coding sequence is TGTGCCAGCCGAAGTGGGGCGGTCGAGCAGTACTTC.

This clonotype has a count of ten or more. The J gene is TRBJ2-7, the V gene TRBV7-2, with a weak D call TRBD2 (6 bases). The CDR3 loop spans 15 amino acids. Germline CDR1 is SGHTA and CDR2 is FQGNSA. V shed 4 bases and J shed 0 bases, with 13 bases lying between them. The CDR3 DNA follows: TGTGCCAGCAGCTCCCAAGCGGGCAGCTCCTACGAGCAGTACTTC. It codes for CASSSQAGSSYEQYF.

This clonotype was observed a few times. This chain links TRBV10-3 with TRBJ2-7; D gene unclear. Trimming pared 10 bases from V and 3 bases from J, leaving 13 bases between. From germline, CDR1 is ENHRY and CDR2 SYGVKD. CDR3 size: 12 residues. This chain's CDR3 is CASSLQIYEQYF. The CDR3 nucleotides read TGTGCCAGCTCCTTACAGATCTACGAGCAGTACTTC.

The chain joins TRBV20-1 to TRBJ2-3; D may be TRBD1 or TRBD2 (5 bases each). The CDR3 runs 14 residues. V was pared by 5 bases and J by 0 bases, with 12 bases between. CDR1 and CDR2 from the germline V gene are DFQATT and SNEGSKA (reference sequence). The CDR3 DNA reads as TGCAGTGCTGGGGGATCTAGCAGCACAGATACGCAGTATTTT. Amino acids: CSAGGSSSTDTQYF.

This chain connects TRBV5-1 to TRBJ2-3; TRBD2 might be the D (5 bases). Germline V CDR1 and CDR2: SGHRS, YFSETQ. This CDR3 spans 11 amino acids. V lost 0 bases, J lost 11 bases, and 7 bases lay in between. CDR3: CASSLVEEQYF. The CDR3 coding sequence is TGCGCCAGCAGCTTGGTGGAGGAGCAGTATTTT.

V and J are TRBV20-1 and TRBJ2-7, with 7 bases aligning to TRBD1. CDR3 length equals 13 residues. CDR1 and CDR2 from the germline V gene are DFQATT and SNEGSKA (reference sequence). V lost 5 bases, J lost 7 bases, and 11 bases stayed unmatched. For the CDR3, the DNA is TGCAGTGCTGAACAGGGGTCCATGGGGGAGCAGTACTTC. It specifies CSAEQGSMGEQYF.

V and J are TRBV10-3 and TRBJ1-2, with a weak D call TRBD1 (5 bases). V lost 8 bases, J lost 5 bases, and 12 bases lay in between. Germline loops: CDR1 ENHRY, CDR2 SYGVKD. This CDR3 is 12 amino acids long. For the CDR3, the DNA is TGTGCCATCGATAAGGGGTCTTATGGCTACACCTTC. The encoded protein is CAIDKGSYGYTF.

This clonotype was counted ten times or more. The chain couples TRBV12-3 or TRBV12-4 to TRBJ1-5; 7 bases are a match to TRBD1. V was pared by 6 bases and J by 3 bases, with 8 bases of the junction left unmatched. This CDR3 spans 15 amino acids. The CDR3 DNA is TGTGCCAGCAGGGGACAGAGTTCTTCCAATCAGCCCCAGCATTTT. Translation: CASRGQSSSNQPQHF.

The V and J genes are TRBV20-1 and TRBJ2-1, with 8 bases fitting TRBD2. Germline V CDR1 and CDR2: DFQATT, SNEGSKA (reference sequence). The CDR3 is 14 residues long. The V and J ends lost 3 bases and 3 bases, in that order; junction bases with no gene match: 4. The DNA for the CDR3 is TGCAGTGCTAGGCGGGGGGACAACTACAATGAGCAGTTCTTC. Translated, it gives CSARRGDNYNEQFF.

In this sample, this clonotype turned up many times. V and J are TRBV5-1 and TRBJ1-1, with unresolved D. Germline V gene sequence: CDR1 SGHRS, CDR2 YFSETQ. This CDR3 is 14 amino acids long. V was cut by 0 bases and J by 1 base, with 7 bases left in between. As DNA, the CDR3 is TGCGCCAGCAGCTTGGTGCAGGCGAACACTGAAGCTTTCTTT. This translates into CASSLVQANTEAFF.

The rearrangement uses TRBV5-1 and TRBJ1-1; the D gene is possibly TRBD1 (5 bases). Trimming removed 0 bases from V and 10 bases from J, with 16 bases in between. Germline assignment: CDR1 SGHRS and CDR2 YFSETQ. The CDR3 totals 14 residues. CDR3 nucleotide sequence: TGCGCCAGCAGCTTGGAGACGGCATGGGGCAGAGCTTTCTTT. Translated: CASSLETAWGRAFF.

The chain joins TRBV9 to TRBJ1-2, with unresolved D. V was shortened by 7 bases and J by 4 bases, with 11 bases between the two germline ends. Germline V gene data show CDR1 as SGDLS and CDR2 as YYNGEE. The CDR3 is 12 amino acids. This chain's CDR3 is CASHKAAYGYTF. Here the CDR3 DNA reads TGTGCCAGCCACAAGGCCGCCTATGGCTACACCTTC.

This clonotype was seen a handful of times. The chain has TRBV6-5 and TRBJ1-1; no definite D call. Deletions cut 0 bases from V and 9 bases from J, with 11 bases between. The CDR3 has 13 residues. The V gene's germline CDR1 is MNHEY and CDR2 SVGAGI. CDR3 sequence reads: CASSYSIDIKAFF. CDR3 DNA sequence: TGTGCCAGCAGTTACTCGATCGACATAAAAGCTTTCTTT.

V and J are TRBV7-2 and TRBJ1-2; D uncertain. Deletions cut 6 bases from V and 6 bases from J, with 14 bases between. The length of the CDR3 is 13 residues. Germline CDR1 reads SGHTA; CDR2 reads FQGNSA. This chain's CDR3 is CASSISAAHGYTF. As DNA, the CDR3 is TGTGCCAGCAGTATCAGTGCCGCCCATGGCTACACCTTC.

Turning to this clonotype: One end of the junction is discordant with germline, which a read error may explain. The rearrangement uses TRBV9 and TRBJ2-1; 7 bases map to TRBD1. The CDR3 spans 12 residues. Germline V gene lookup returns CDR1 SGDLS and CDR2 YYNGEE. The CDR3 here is CAGRDQGVALFF. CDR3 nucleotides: TGTGCCGGCAGAGATCAGGGGGTCGCGCTGTTCTTC.

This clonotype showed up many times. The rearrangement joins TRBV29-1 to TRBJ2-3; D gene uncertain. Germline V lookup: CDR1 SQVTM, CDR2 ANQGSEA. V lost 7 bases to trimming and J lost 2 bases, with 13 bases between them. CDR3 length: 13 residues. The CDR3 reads CSENTSPTDTQYF. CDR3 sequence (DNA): TGCAGCGAAAACACCTCGCCCACAGATACGCAGTATTTT.

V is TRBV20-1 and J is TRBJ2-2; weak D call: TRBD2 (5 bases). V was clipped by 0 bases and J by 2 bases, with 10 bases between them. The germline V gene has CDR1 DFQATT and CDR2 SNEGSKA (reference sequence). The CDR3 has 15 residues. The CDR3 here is CSARDLASNTGELFF. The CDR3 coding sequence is TGCAGTGCTAGAGATCTAGCCAGCAACACCGGGGAGCTGTTTTTT.